These T cell receptor beta chains were read from a single sample in a study of T-cell memory formation after mild COVID-19. TCRdb re-derived calls from the 5' RACE reads in MiXCR, one entry per CDR3 protein. The top ten hold around a fifth of the sample, which has 350,000 or so distinct CDR3 sequences, roughly 19% seen once. What was sequenced was PBMCs or a T cell subset sorted from them (not recorded which). The receptors stem from a man in his late teens or twenties who had mild COVID-19 (a few samples of this study predate the infection). Cell type and time point are not known. The CDR3 runs from the conserved cysteine through the conserved F or W. Each record gives: clone size, D gene, J gene, V gene, CDR3 DNA, CDR3 protein. D genes are given only for firm matches. For some rows the clone size is stated as once, few or many, or as a class when expanded; others skip it.

-	TRBD1	TRBJ1-1	TRBV20-1	TGCAGTGCACCGACAGGGATGAACACTGAAGCTTTCTTT	CSAPTGMNTEAFF
-	TRBD1	TRBJ2-3	TRBV7-2	TGTGCCAGCAGCTACCGGGACAGAGATACGCAGTATTTT	CASSYRDRDTQYF
-	TRBD1	TRBJ1-5	TRBV4-1	TGCGCCAGCAGCCCGACAGGGGCGACTAATCAGCCCCAGCATTTT	CASSPTGATNQPQHF
-	TRBD2	TRBJ2-3	TRBV20-1	TGCAGTGCAAGCGGGGGACAAAACACAGATACGCAGTATTTT	CSASGGQNTDTQYF
-	TRBD1	TRBJ1-2	TRBV7-2	TGTGCCAGCAGCTCCCGGACAGGGGGCACGCGGGGCTATGGCTACACCTTC	CASSSRTGGTRGYGYTF
-	-	TRBJ1-1	TRBV29-1	TGCAGCGTTGGCTTTATGGGGGCAGGGGTGGCTGAAGCTTTCTTT	CSVGFMGAGVAEAFF
-	-	TRBJ1-2	TRBV10-3	TGTGCCATCAGTGGGGGGACTGAATATGGCTACACCTTC	CAISGGTEYGYTF
-	-	TRBJ1-2	TRBV7-3	TGTGCCAGCAGCTTATTGGCCGGGAACTTATATGGCTACACATTC	CASSLLAGNLYGYTF
-	-	TRBJ1-2	TRBV6-6	TGTGCCAGCAGTTACGGGACAAATAATGGCTACACCTTC	CASSYGTNNGYTF
-	-	TRBJ2-7	TRBV12-3/TRBV12-4	TGTGCCAGCAGTTTTAGTTCGGGTGAGCAGTACTTC	CASSFSSGEQYF
many	-	TRBJ2-1	TRBV6-2/TRBV6-3	TGTGCCAGCAGTTACTCAATTAGTTACAATGAGCAGTTCTTC	CASSYSISYNEQFF
-	-	TRBJ1-1	TRBV1	TGCACCAGCAGCCTCCTCAGGGTTAACACTGAAGCTTTCTTT	CTSSLLRVNTEAFF
few	-	TRBJ2-3	TRBV7-2	TGTGCCAGCAGCTTAGCAGGGGGTGACTCAGATACGCAGTATTTT	CASSLAGGDSDTQYF
-	TRBD2	TRBJ2-1	TRBV5-1	TGCGCCAGCACCGGCAGGACTAGCGGGGGGGCTGAGCAGTTCTTC	CASTGRTSGGAEQFF
-	TRBD1	TRBJ1-4	TRBV29-1	TGCAGCGTCGTCTACCGGGACAGTGTTGAAAAACTGTTTTTT	CSVVYRDSVEKLFF
-	-	TRBJ1-2	TRBV6-5	TGTGCCACTGCGACAGGCGTGGGCTACACCTTC	CATATGVGYTF
-	TRBD1	TRBJ1-2	TRBV20-1	TGCAGTGCCAAAAATCCCGGGACAGGGTTCGGCTACACCTTC	CSAKNPGTGFGYTF
few	TRBD2	TRBJ2-2	TRBV9	TGTGCCAGCAGCGTGAGCGGGGGGGCGAACACCGGGGAGCTGTTTTTT	CASSVSGGANTGELFF
-	-	TRBJ2-7	TRBV4-3	TGCGCCAGCAGCCAAGCGAGGCAGAGCTCCTACGAGCAGTACTTC	CASSQARQSSYEQYF
-	-	TRBJ2-6	TRBV24-1	TGTGCCACCAGTGCCGGGGCTGGGGCCAACGTCCTGACTTTC	CATSAGAGANVLTF
-	-	TRBJ2-1	TRBV29-1	TGCAGCGTTGGTAGGGATCGGGTTGAGCAGTTCTTC	CSVGRDRVEQFF
few	-	TRBJ2-7	TRBV6-2/TRBV6-3	TGTGCCAGCATTTACAGGGAGACCTACGAGCAGTACTTC	CASIYRETYEQYF
-	-	TRBJ2-2	TRBV7-9	TGTGCCAGCAGCTTTAGTAGGGAGCTGTTTTTT	CASSFSRELFF
-	-	TRBJ2-2	TRBV20-1	TGCAGTGCTCGGTCGAACACCGGGGAGCTGTTTTTT	CSARSNTGELFF
few	-	TRBJ2-5	TRBV7-9	TGTGCCAGCGTCTCGGCGGGGGCTAACTCGGGGGAGACCCAGTACTTC	CASVSAGANSGETQYF
-	-	TRBJ2-2	TRBV2	TGTGCCAGCAGGACGAGGGGTAAAGGGACCCTTCGTGACACCGGGGAGCTGTTTTTT	CASRTRGKGTLRDTGELFF
-	-	TRBJ1-2	TRBV20-1	TGCAGTGCTAGATCCGGGGCCTATGGCTACACCTTC	CSARSGAYGYTF
many	-	TRBJ2-4	TRBV29-1	TGCAGCGCTGCTGGGGGGCTAGCCAAAAACATTCAGTACTTC	CSAAGGLAKNIQYF